The rows below give T cell receptor beta chains drawn from one sample of a study of lymphopenia after photon versus proton radiotherapy. TCRdb's table, derived via immunoSEQ multiplex PCR, lists solely in-frame clones and lacks some. The repertoire holds some 170,000 clones, roughly nine tenths seen once, with approximately 4.6% in the top ten. Sequenced material: peripheral blood, taken from a patient treated with photon-based radiotherapy. Receptors were obtained from a man aged 45 to 65 with gastric cancer. CDR3s include the opening cysteine and the closing phenylalanine or tryptophan. The order of the fields is J gene, D gene, V gene, clone size, CDR3 protein, CDR3 DNA. D genes are given only for firm matches. Size is stated for part of the rows, as once, few or many counts, or as a class when the clone is expanded.

>TRBJ2-3|TRBD2|TRBV5-8|.
CASSLRTSGSASTDTQYF
TGTGCCAGCAGCTTGCGGACTAGCGGGAGCGCTAGCACAGATACGCAGTATTTT
>TRBJ2-5|TRBD1|TRBV27|.
CASSRKGQLIQETQYF
TGTGCCAGCAGCCGGAAGGGACAGCTAATACAAGAGACCCAGTACTTC
>TRBJ1-4|.|TRBV5-1|.
CASSLMGSNEKLFF
TGCGCCAGCAGCTTGATGGGTTCTAATGAAAAACTGTTTTTT
>TRBJ2-7|TRBD1|TRBV2|.
CASTGQGFSYEQYF
TGTGCCAGCACTGGACAGGGCTTTTCCTACGAGCAGTACTTC
>TRBJ2-3|.|TRBV10-3|.
CAISESGDRLTDTQYF
TGTGCCATCAGTGAGTCAGGGGATCGGCTCACAGATACGCAGTATTTT
>TRBJ2-7|.|TRBV27|.
CASSFLGGYEQYF
TGTGCCAGCAGTTTTCTCGGGGGCTACGAGCAGTACTTC
>TRBJ1-4|.|TRBV5-1|.
CASSLLLGEKLFF
TGCGCCAGCAGCCTACTGCTTGGGGAAAAACTGTTTTTT
>TRBJ2-1|.|TRBV5-1|.
CASSLYTWNEQFF
TGCGCCAGCAGCTTGTATACGTGGAATGAGCAGTTCTTC
>TRBJ2-5|.|TRBV6-5|.
CASPDHQTQYF
TGTGCCAGCCCTGACCATCAGACCCAGTACTTC
>TRBJ2-3|.|TRBV7-2|.
CASSLEGGKWDTQYF
TGTGCCAGCAGCTTAGAGGGCGGGAAGTGGGATACGCAGTATTTT
>TRBJ2-1|.|TRBV28|.
CASRSLNEQFF
TGTGCCAGCAGGTCACTAAATGAGCAGTTCTTC
>TRBJ2-1|TRBD2|TRBV11-3|.
CASSRRTSGKNEQFF
TGTGCCAGCAGCCGAAGGACTAGCGGGAAAAATGAGCAGTTCTTC
>TRBJ2-4|TRBD1|TRBV7-9|.
CASSLQGETKNIQYF
TGTGCCAGCAGCTTACAGGGGGAGACCAAAAACATTCAGTACTTC
>TRBJ1-5|.|TRBV6-6|.
CASSRVNQPQHF
TGTGCCAGCAGCCGCGTCAATCAGCCCCAGCATTTT
>TRBJ2-2|.|TRBV4-2|.
CASSHRPGTGELFF
TGTGCCAGCAGCCATCGACCTGGCACCGGGGAGCTGTTTTTT
>TRBJ2-7|TRBD2|TRBV19|.
CASSTVLAGREQYF
TGTGCCAGTAGTACGGTACTAGCGGGAAGGGAGCAGTACTTC
>TRBJ2-7|.|TRBV7-9|.
CASTPVYEQYF
TGTGCCAGCACCCCTGTCTACGAGCAGTACTTC
>TRBJ2-1|TRBD1|TRBV27|.
CASTTDRGRNEQFF
TGTGCCAGCACTACGGACAGGGGGCGCAATGAGCAGTTCTTC
>TRBJ1-2|.|TRBV30|once
CAWSVRDSRRDGYTF
TGTGCCTGGAGTGTACGGGATTCTCGGCGTGATGGCTACACCTTC
>TRBJ2-7|.|TRBV18|.
CASSLNAREQYF
TGTGCCAGCTCACTTAACGCTCGGGAGCAGTACTTC
>TRBJ2-3|.|TRBV7-2|.
CASSLGIASTDTQYF
TGTGCCAGCAGCTTAGGCATAGCTAGCACAGATACGCAGTATTTT
>TRBJ2-1|.|TRBV5-1|.
CASSFRIAVNRGEQFF
TGCGCCAGCAGCTTCCGGATAGCGGTAAACAGAGGGGAGCAGTTCTTC
>TRBJ2-5|TRBD2|TRBV5-1|.
CASSLYGGSRQETQYF
TGCGCCAGCAGCTTGTACGGCGGGAGTCGCCAAGAGACCCAGTACTTC
>TRBJ1-1|TRBD1|TRBV10-2|.
CASSEHPGQGNTEAFF
TGCGCCAGCAGTGAGCATCCGGGACAGGGAAACACTGAAGCTTTCTTT
>TRBJ1-1|.|TRBV5-1|.
CASRQANPNTEAFF
TGCGCCAGCAGGCAAGCCAACCCCAACACTGAAGCTTTCTTT
>TRBJ2-3|TRBD2|TRBV19|.
CASSIPGEGRDTQYF
TGTGCCAGTAGTATACCCGGGGAGGGTAGAGATACGCAGTATTTT
>TRBJ2-7|TRBD2|TRBV10-2|.
CASSGASGSYEQYF
TGCGCCAGCAGTGGGGCTAGCGGATCCTACGAGCAGTACTTC
>TRBJ1-1|TRBD1|TRBV28|.
CASSFQQGRTEAFF
TGTGCCAGCAGTTTCCAACAGGGGCGCACTGAAGCTTTCTTT
>TRBJ1-1|TRBD1|TRBV14|.
CASSHTTSGQGRLNTEAFF
TGTGCCAGCAGCCACACGACCTCGGGACAGGGCCGACTGAACACTGAAGCTTTCTTT
>TRBJ2-1|.|TRBV10-3|once
CAISESYNEQFF
TGTGCCATCAGTGAGTCGTACAATGAGCAGTTCTTC